This entry lists 3 T cell receptor beta chains sequenced from one sample in a study of T-cell reconstitution after alpha-beta-depleted transplantation in children. Researchers prepared the TCRbeta library using unique molecular identifiers, the study reports. TCRdb reprocessed the PCR reads via MiXCR and lists one record per CDR3 protein. The sample lists a few hundred thousand distinct CDR3 sequences; around 15% were seen once. Sample: PBMCs, mostly from graft donor cells, taken 360 days after TCRalphabeta/CD19-depleted stem cell transplant. The receptors derive from a boy less than two years old who had a stem cell transplant for Wiskott-Aldrich syndrome, so the T cells may come from the graft donor.

This clonotype came up a few times. V is TRBV7-2 and J is TRBJ2-5; tentatively, D is TRBD2 (5 bases). CDR1 and CDR2 (germline): SGHTA, FQGNSA. The CDR3 loop spans 15 amino acids. Trimming removed 5 bases from V and 4 bases from J, with 17 bases in between. Here the CDR3 DNA reads TGTGCCAGCAGCGAGAGGGTCTTAGGGAGAGAGACCCAGTACTTC. Its translation: CASSERVLGRETQYF.

This clonotype was seen a handful of times. The V gene is TRBV20-1, the J gene TRBJ2-7, with TRBD2 matching over 9 bases. Germline V gene sequence: CDR1 DFQATT, CDR2 SNEGSKA (reference sequence). V shed 5 bases and J 0 bases; nucleotides not matched to a gene: 2. This CDR3 has 13 residues. CDR3 sequence reads: CSAPSGVSYEQYF. CDR3 coding DNA: TGCAGTGCTCCTAGCGGGGTCTCCTACGAGCAGTACTTC.

This clonotype showed up just a few times. This rearrangement joins TRBV7-8 to TRBJ2-7; TRBD1 is a possible D gene (6 bases). Trimming pared 8 bases from V and 7 bases from J, leaving 27 bases between. This CDR3 has 16 amino acids. Per germline, CDR1 SGHVS and CDR2 FQNEAQ. In DNA form, the CDR3 reads TGTGCCAGCGTCCCCGCGGACAGTTCGGGGTTTGGTGAGCAGTACTTC. It codes for CASVPADSSGFGEQYF. Full variable domain (missing parts from reference TRBV7-8 and TRBJ2-7): GAGVSQSPRYKVAKRGQDVALRCDPISGHVSLFWYQQALGQGPEFLTYFQNEAQLDKSGLPSDRFFAERPEGSVSTLKIQRTQQEDSAVYLCASVPADSSGFGEQYFGPGTRLTVT.